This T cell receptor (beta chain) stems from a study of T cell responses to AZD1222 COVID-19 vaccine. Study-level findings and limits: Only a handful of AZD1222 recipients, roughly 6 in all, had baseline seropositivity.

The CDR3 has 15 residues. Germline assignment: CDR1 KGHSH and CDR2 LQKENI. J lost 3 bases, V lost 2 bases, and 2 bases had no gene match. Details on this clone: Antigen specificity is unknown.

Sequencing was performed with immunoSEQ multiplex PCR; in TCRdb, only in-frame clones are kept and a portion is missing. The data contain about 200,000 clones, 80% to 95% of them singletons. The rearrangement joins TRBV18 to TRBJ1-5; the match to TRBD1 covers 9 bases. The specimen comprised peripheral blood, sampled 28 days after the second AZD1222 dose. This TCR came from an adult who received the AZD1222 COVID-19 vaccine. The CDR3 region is CASSPRTGDNQPQHF. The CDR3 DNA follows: TGTGCCAGCTCACCAAGGACAGGGGACAATCAGCCCCAGCATTTT.